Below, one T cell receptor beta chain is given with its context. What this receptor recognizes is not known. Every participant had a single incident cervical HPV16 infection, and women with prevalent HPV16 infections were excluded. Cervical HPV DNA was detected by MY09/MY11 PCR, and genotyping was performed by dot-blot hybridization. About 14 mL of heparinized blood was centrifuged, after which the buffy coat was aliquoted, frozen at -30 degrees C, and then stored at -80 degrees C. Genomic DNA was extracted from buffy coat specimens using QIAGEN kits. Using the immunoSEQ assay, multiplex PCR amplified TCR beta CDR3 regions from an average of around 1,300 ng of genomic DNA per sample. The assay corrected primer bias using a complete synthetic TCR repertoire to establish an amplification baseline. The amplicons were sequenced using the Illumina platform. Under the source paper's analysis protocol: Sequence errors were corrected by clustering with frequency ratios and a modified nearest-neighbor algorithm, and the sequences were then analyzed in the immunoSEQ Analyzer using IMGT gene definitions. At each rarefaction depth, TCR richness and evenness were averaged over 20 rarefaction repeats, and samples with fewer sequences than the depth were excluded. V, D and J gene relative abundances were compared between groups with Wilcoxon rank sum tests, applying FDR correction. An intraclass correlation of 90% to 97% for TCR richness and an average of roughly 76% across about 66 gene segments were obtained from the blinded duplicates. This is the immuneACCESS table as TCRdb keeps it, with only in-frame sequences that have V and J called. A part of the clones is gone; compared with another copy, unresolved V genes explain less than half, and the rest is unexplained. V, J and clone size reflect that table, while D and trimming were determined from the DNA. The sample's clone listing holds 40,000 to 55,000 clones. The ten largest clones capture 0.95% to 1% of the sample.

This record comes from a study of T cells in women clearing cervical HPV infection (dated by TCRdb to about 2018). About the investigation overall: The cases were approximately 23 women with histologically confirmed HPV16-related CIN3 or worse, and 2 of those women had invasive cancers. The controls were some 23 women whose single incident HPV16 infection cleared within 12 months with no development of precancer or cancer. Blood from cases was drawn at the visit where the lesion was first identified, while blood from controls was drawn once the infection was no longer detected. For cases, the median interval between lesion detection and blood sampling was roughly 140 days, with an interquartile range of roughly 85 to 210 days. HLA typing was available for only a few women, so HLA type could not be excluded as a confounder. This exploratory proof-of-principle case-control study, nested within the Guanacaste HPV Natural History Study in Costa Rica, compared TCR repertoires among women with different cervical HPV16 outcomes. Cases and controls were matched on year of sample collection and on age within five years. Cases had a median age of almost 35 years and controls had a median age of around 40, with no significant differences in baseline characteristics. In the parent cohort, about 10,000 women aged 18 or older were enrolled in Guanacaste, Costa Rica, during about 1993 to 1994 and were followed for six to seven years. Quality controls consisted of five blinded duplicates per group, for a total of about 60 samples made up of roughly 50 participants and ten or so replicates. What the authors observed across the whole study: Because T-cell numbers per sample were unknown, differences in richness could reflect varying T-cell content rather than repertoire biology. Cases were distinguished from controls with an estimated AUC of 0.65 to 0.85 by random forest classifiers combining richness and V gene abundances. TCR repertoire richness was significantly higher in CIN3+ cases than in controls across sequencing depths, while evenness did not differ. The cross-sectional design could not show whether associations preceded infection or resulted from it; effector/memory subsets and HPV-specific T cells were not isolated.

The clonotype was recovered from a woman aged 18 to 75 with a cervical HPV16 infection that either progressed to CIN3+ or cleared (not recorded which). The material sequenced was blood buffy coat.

The CDR3 reads as follows: CASSQPQDKYRSSYNSPLFF. The covered CDR3 bases are TGCGCCAGCAGTCAACCACAAGATAAGTACAGAAGCTCCTATAATTCACCG. The receptor chain draws on TRBV23-1 and TRBJ2-2; no D gene can be assigned with confidence. The read ends 3 residues shy of where the CDR3 ends; the end is completed using the germline J gene. TRBV23-1 is an open reading frame whose function is uncertain. The CDR3, from cysteine to phenylalanine, totals 20 residues. Part of the CDR3 DNA is given, 51 bases translated from base 1.